Presented here are 6 T cell receptor beta chains from one specimen sequenced in a study of regulatory T cells in long-lasting Graves disease. As to time point: newly diagnosed GD, antithyroid drugs for less than 3 months. With RNA extracted from PBMCs as input, the TCR library was made. According to the study, TCR beta libraries were built with iRepertoire HTBI primers and CDR3-region Arm-PCR. TCRdb reanalysed the multiplex PCR reads using MiXCR and keeps one entry per CDR3 protein. Among more than 300,000 distinct CDR3 sequences listed, about 16% were seen once. Source: peripheral blood mononuclear cells (PBMCs), taken at new diagnosis, from a patient treated with antithyroid drugs. These receptors were collected from a female donor with Graves disease.

This clonotype was detected many times. The chain has TRBV11-2 and TRBJ2-1, with TRBD1 identical over 7 bases. Losses at the gene ends were 5 bases for V and 6 bases for J; bases not matched to a gene: 19. Germline V CDR1 and CDR2: SGHAT, FQNNGV. This CDR3 has 18 residues. In DNA form, the CDR3 reads TGTGCCAGCAGCCGCAGGGGGTCCTCCCTACCTCCAGTCAATGAGCAGTTCTTC. Translation: CASSRRGSSLPPVNEQFF.

The chain recombines TRBV18 with TRBJ1-5, with no clear D. CDR3 length: 14 amino acids. V gave up 2 bases and J gave up 0 bases, with 5 bases separating them. CDR1 is KGHSH and CDR2 is LQKENI in the germline V gene. The chain's CDR3 is CASSPRPSNQPQHF. The CDR3 bases are TGTGCCAGCTCACCAAGACCTAGCAATCAGCCCCAGCATTTT.

As to this clonotype: This clone may be a read error of a much larger clone one base away. V gene TRBV2 combines with J gene TRBJ2-7; TRBD1 agrees at 7 bases. Germline V gives CDR1 SNHLY, CDR2 FYNNEI. The CDR3 length is 17 residues. With 4 bases clipped from V and 0 bases from J, the junction kept 12 bases outside the gene matches. DNA for the CDR3: TGTGCCAGCAGTGCGTTTGCTGGGGACAGCAGCTCCTACGAGCAGTACTTC. Translated: CASSAFAGDSSSYEQYF.

This clonotype was seen many times. CDR3 sequence: CASSGGGQGWRSTDTQYF. CDR3 in DNA: TGTGCCAGCAGTGGTGGGGGACAGGGGTGGAGGAGCACAGATACGCAGTATTTT. The gene calls are TRBV28 and TRBJ2-3; TRBD1 aligns across 10 bases. Germline V CDR1 and CDR2: MDHEN, SYDVKM. The V gene end was trimmed by 5 bases and the J gene end by 0 bases; junction bases not matched to a gene: 11. This CDR3 has 18 residues.

This clonotype was seen at least ten times. The chain uses TRBV14 and TRBJ2-7; D call uncertain. V was pared by 1 base and J by 7 bases, with 20 bases between. From germline, CDR1 is SGHDN and CDR2 FVKESK. There are 16 residues in the CDR3. The CDR3 is CASSQGVEVGPAEQYF. CDR3 in DNA: TGTGCCAGCAGCCAAGGAGTCGAGGTAGGACCTGCGGAGCAGTACTTC.

This clonotype was detected ten times or more. This chain connects TRBV12-3 or TRBV12-4 to TRBJ1-1; D not certain. V gave up 7 bases and J gave up 4 bases, with 13 bases separating them. The CDR3 spans 13 residues. CDR3 sequence: CASTIGVGTEAFF. DNA for the CDR3: TGTGCCAGCACCATCGGGGTGGGCACTGAAGCTTTCTTT.